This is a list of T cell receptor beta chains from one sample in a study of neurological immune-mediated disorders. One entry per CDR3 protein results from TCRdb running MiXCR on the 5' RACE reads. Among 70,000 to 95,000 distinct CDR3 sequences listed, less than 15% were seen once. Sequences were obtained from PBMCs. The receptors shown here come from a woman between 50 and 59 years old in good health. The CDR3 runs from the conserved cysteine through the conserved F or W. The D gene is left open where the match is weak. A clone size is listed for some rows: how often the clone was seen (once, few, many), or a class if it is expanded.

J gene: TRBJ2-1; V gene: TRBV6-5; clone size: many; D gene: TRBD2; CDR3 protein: CASSYGLAGSNEQFF; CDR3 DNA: TGTGCCAGCAGTTACGGTCTAGCGGGGAGCAATGAGCAGTTCTTC
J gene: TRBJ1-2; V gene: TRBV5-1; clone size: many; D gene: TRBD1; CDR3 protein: CASSSDRGTYGYTF; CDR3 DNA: TGCGCCAGCAGCAGCGACAGGGGGACATATGGCTACACCTTC
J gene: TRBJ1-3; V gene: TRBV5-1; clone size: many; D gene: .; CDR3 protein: CASSAEYSGNTIYF; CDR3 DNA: TGCGCCAGCAGTGCCGAATACTCTGGAAACACCATATATTTT
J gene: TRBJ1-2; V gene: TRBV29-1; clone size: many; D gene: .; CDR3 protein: CSVELGVGYGYTF; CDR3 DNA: TGCAGCGTCGAACTGGGGGTTGGCTATGGCTACACCTTC
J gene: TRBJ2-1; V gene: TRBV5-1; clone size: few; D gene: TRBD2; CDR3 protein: CASSLDGGGGYNEQFF; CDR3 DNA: TGCGCCAGCAGCTTGGACGGCGGGGGAGGATACAATGAGCAGTTCTTC
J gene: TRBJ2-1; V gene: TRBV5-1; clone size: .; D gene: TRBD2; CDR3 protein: CASSLSSGNSYNEQFF; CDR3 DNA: TGCGCCAGCAGCTTAAGTAGCGGGAACTCCTACAATGAGCAGTTCTTC
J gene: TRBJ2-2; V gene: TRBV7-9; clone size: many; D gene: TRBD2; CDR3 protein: CASSPRRLAGPSTGELFF; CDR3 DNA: TGTGCCAGCAGCCCCCGGCGACTAGCGGGACCTAGCACCGGGGAGCTGTTTTTT
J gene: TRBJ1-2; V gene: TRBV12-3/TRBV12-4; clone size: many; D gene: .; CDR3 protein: CASSFDGPGNYGYTF; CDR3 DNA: TGTGCCAGCAGTTTTGACGGGCCTGGGAACTATGGCTACACCTTC
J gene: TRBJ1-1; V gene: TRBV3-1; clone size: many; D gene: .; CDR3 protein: CASSQGFMNTEAFF; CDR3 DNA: TGTGCCAGCAGCCAAGGGTTTATGAACACTGAAGCTTTCTTT
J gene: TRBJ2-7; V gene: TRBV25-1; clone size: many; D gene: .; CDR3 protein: CASSEKDTFSYEQYF; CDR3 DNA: TGTGCCAGCAGTGAAAAGGACACTTTTTCCTACGAGCAGTACTTC
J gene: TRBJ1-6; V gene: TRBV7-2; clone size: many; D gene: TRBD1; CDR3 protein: CASSFGTVLPLHF; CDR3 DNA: TGTGCCAGCAGCTTCGGGACAGTCCTACCCCTCCACTTT
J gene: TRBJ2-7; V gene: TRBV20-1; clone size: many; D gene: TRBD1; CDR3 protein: CSARGTGGVYEQYF; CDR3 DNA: TGCAGTGCTAGAGGGACAGGGGGCGTCTACGAGCAGTACTTC
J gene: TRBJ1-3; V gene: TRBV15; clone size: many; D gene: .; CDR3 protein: CATSRDLGGVGNTIYF; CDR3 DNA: TGTGCCACCAGCAGAGATCTTGGGGGGGTTGGAAACACCATATATTTT
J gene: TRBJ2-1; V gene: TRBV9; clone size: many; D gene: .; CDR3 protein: CASSPMGPNNEQFF; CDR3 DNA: TGTGCCAGCAGCCCCATGGGGCCAAACAATGAGCAGTTCTTC
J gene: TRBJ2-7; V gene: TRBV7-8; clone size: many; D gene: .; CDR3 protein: CASSPGQRTYEQYF; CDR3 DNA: TGTGCCAGCAGCCCCGGACAGCGAACCTACGAGCAGTACTTC
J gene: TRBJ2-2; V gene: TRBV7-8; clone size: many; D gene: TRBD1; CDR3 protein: CASSRDRGRSTTGELFF; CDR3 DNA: TGTGCCAGCAGCCGGGACAGGGGGCGTTCGACCACCGGGGAGCTGTTTTTT
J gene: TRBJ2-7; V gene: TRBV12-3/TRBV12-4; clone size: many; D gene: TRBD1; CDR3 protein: CASSLGGTVSYEQYF; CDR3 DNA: TGTGCCAGCAGTTTAGGAGGGACAGTCTCCTACGAGCAGTACTTC
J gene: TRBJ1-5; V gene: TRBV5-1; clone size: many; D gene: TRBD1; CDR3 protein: CASSLGGQGWQPQHF; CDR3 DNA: TGCGCCAGCAGCTTGGGCGGACAGGGCTGGCAGCCCCAGCATTTT
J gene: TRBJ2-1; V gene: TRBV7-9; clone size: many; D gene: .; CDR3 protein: CASSLGSGDPGFF; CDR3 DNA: TGTGCCAGCAGCTTAGGCTCCGGGGACCCTGGGTTCTTC
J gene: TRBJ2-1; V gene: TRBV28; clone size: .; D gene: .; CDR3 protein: CASSLRGLTGYNEQFF; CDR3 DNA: TGTGCCAGCAGTTTAAGGGGACTTACGGGCTACAATGAGCAGTTCTTC
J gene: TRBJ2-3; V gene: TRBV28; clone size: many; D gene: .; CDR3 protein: CASSSAGGQYF; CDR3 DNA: TGTGCCAGCAGTTCAGCGGGTGGGCAGTATTTT
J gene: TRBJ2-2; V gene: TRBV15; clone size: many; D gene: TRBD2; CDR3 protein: CATSRDRGGGTFGTGELFF; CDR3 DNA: TGTGCCACCAGCAGAGATCGCGGCGGGGGGACCTTTGGGACCGGGGAGCTGTTTTTT
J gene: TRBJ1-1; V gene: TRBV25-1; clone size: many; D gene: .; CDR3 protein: CASSEGRGRVTEAFF; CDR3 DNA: TGTGCCAGCAGTGAAGGGAGGGGACGGGTCACTGAAGCTTTCTTT
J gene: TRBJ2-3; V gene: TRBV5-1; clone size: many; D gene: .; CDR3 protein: CASSLSGGTDTQYF; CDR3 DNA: TGCGCCAGCAGCTTGAGCGGCGGCACAGATACGCAGTATTTT
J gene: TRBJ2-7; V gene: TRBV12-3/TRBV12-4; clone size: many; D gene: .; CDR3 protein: CASSPGTYEQYF; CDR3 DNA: TGTGCCAGCAGCCCTGGGACGTACGAGCAGTACTTC
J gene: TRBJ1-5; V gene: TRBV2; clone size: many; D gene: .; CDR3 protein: CASSVDRFNQPQHF; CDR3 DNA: TGTGCCAGCAGCGTTGACAGATTTAATCAGCCCCAGCATTTT
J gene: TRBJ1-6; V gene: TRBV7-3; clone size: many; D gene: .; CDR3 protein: CASSVDRNSPLHF; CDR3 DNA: TGTGCCAGCAGCGTTGATCGTAATTCACCCCTCCACTTT
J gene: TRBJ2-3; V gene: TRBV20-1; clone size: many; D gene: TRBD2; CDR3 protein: CSARSLAGGTDTQYF; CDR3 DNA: TGCAGTGCTAGGTCCCTAGCGGGAGGTACAGATACGCAGTATTTT